The 4 T cell receptor beta chains below come from one sample, sequenced in a study of cytomegalovirus exposure and HLA in healthy donors. Profiled with immunoSEQ multiplex PCR; TCRdb holds only in-frame clones, not every one. The table has about 200,000 clones, 75% to 85% seen once; the top ten hold around an eighth. Sequenced input: PBMCs. These TCRs come from a woman in her 30s in good health and CMV-seropositive.

The genes are TRBV2 and TRBJ2-2, with 10 bases lining up with TRBD1. The CDR3 is 15 amino acids. Germline V gene data show CDR1 as SNHLY and CDR2 as FYNNEI. Trimming at V came to 6 bases and at J to 6 bases, leaving 7 bases not matched to a gene. CDR3 sequence: CASSPDRGQAGELFF. In nucleotides, the CDR3 is TGTGCCAGCAGCCCCGACAGGGGGCAGGCCGGGGAGCTGTTTTTT.

The chain has TRBV27 and TRBJ2-4; 9 bases align to TRBD1. The ends lost 7 bases at V and 0 bases at J; junction bases unmatched: 4. CDR1 and CDR2 (germline): MNHEY, SMNVEV (reference sequence). This CDR3 comprises 15 residues. The CDR3 sequence is CASKGTGLAKNIQYF. The CDR3 DNA reads TGTGCCAGCAAAGGGACAGGGCTAGCCAAAAACATTCAGTACTTC.

The rearrangement links TRBV18 to TRBJ2-7; no reliable D call. The length of the CDR3 is 14 residues. The germline V gene has CDR1 KGHSH and CDR2 LQKENI. Trimming stripped 8 bases from V and 5 bases from J, with 19 bases between. The CDR3 is CASRASAPPHEQYF. The CDR3, as DNA: TGTGCCAGCCGAGCAAGCGCGCCTCCCCACGAGCAGTACTTC.

This clone was counted a few times. The rearrangement uses TRBV27 and TRBJ1-2; unclear D gene. The CDR3 consists of 14 residues. Germline CDR1 is MNHEY and CDR2 is SMNVEV (reference sequence). Trimming took off 7 bases at V and 0 bases at J, with 12 bases between the two ends. The CDR3 region is CASMRSAANYGYTF. In DNA form, the CDR3 reads TGTGCCAGCATGAGGTCAGCAGCTAACTATGGCTACACCTTC.